These T cell receptor beta chains were read from a single sample in a study of chemoradiotherapy in HPV16-positive cancers. Assay used: immunoSEQ multiplex PCR; TCRdb lists only in-frame clones, some missing. Of about 2,000 clones in the sample, around 66% were seen once. Sampling was carried out from a patient who underwent chemoradiotherapy. These receptors were obtained from a human donor with HPV-associated anogenital cancer. CDR3s include the opening cysteine and the closing phenylalanine or tryptophan. Each record gives: D gene, clone size, V gene, J gene, CDR3 protein, CDR3 DNA. The D gene is left open where the match is weak. Only some rows state a clone size, as once, few, many or a class for expanded clones.

TRBD1,NA,TRBV7-3,TRBJ1-3,CASSVTGGAGNTIYF,TGTGCCAGCAGCGTAACAGGGGGCGCAGGAAACACCATATATTTT
NA,few,TRBV28,TRBJ1-2,CASTEEADRKAVGYTF,TGTGCCAGCACCGAAGAAGCGGACAGAAAAGCCGTTGGCTACACCTTC
TRBD2,NA,TRBV7-3,TRBJ2-1,CASSLSAGALNEQFF,TGTGCCAGCAGCTTATCAGCGGGAGCTCTCAATGAGCAGTTCTTC
NA,NA,TRBV27,TRBJ1-2,CASSFYYDTYGYTF,TGTGCCAGCAGTTTCTACTATGATACCTATGGCTACACCTTC
NA,NA,TRBV7-9,TRBJ1-4,CASSFGDLGDEKLFF,TGTGCCAGCAGCTTCGGGGACTTAGGTGATGAAAAACTGTTTTTT
NA,NA,TRBV28,TRBJ2-7,CASGRPRGPASEQYF,TGTGCCAGCGGACGTCCTCGCGGGCCGGCATCCGAGCAGTACTTC
TRBD2,NA,TRBV9,TRBJ2-5,CASSVEGTSTQETQYF,TGTGCCAGCAGCGTAGAGGGGACTAGCACCCAAGAGACCCAGTACTTC
NA,NA,TRBV5-8,TRBJ1-1,CASSPDDVNTEAFF,TGTGCCAGCAGCCCGGACGATGTTAACACTGAAGCTTTCTTT
NA,NA,TRBV9,TRBJ2-5,CASSVGAGRSETQYF,TGTGCCAGCAGCGTAGGGGCAGGGCGGTCGGAGACCCAGTACTTC
NA,once,TRBV15,TRBJ2-7,CATSRDKMIGLAFRF,TGTGCCACCAGCAGAGATAAGATGATAGGACTGGCCTTCCGCTTC
NA,NA,TRBV7-2,TRBJ1-1,CASSLVPGRTEAFF,TGTGCCAGCAGCTTAGTCCCAGGCAGGACTGAAGCTTTCTTT
NA,NA,TRBV5-1,TRBJ2-5,CASSLAAGQETQYF,TGCGCCAGCAGCTTGGCGGCAGGCCAAGAGACCCAGTACTTC
NA,NA,TRBV28,TRBJ2-7,CASSTDEQYF,TGTGCCAGCTCGACAGACGAGCAGTACTTC
TRBD1,NA,TRBV6-1,TRBJ2-7,CASRDRERSYEQYF,TGTGCCAGCAGGGACAGGGAGCGGAGCTACGAGCAGTACTTC
NA,NA,TRBV6-4,TRBJ2-1,CASSDAYNEQFF,TGTGCCAGCAGTGACGCGTACAATGAGCAGTTCTTC
TRBD1,NA,TRBV10-3,TRBJ2-1,CAISGQGAGAGEQFF,TGTGCCATCAGTGGACAGGGGGCTGGGGCAGGGGAGCAGTTCTTC
NA,NA,TRBV28,TRBJ1-6,CASREDSDRSYNSPLHF,TGTGCCAGCAGGGAGGACAGCGACAGATCCTATAATTCACCCCTCCACTTT
NA,NA,TRBV11-3,TRBJ1-6,CASSLESSYNSPLHF,TGTGCCAGCAGCTTAGAAAGCTCCTATAATTCACCCCTCCACTTT